This T cell receptor (beta chain) appears in the sequencing data of a study of cytomegalovirus exposure and HLA in healthy donors. The CDR3 covers 15 residues. Germline values: CDR1 LNHNV, CDR2 YYDKDF (reference sequence). V was trimmed by 0 bases and J by 3 bases, leaving 11 bases between them. The sample holds one count of this clone. PCR primers comprised 60 Vbeta and 13 Jbeta primers. The repertoire was sequenced with immunoSEQ multiplex PCR; TCRdb's copy has only in-frame clones and lacks some. The sample holds over 150,000 clones, around 84% seen once. This sequence was found in a girl aged 2 to 9 in good health and CMV-seropositive. The chain joins TRBV15 to TRBJ1-1; possible D gene TRBD1, 5 bases. Sequenced: PBMCs. CDR3 sequence (DNA): TGTGCCACCAGCAGAGATGGACGGGGGGACACTGAAGCTTTCTTT. It codes for CATSRDGRGDTEAFF.